Presented here are 16 T cell receptor beta chains from one specimen sequenced in a study of shared clonotypes between healthy human individuals (dated by TCRdb to between 2020 and 2021). The library was produced with the immunoSEQ multiplex PCR assay. As stored in TCRdb, this immuneACCESS dataset retains in-frame rearrangements with V and J assigned. A fraction of the clones does not appear; measured against another copy, unresolved V genes explain less than half of the discrepancy, and the remainder lacks a known reason. The sample table lists some 2,100,000 clones, roughly 91% of them with a count of one. The ten largest clones add up to around 1.7% of the sample. CD8 naive samples consisted of CD45RO-negative cells that were positively selected for CCR7, yielding a CD45RA+CCR7+ population without TemRA cells. Sequencing was done on a sample of naive CD8+ T cells from PBMCs. The label giving this sample's cell subset or site can be read as: CD45RA+CCR7+. The receptors were gathered from a man between 18 and 35 years old in good health. Some clones in this sample may be carry-over from other donors' samples.

CDR3 DNA sequence: TGTGCCAGCAGCGAGGGGGCGCAAGCTTTCTTT. Protein sequence: CASSEGAQAFF. The chain has TRBV28 and TRBJ1-1; TRBD1 agrees at 7 bases. The V gene's germline CDR1 is MDHEN and CDR2 SYDVKM. With 6 bases clipped from V and 9 bases from J, the junction kept 4 bases outside the gene matches. This CDR3 is 11 amino acids long.

The table lists this clone with a count of one. The chain employs TRBV5-5 and TRBJ2-7; 7 nucleotides line up with TRBD1. V shed 3 bases and J 5 bases; nucleotides not matched to a gene: 14. The CDR3 contains 16 residues. Germline V gene data show CDR1 as SGHKS and CDR2 as YYEKEE (reference sequence). As DNA, the CDR3 is TGTGCCAGCAGCTATCCGACAGGGTCTCTCATCAACGAGCAGTACTTC. The encoded protein is CASSYPTGSLINEQYF.

The V and J genes are TRBV4-2 and TRBJ2-7; tentative D call: TRBD1 (6 bases). The CDR3 extends over 14 amino acids. Deletions cut 4 bases from V and 3 bases from J, with 13 bases between. The germline V gene has CDR1 LGHNA and CDR2 YNFKEQ. CDR3 DNA: TGTGCCAGCAGCCCCGGGACAAGAGACTACGAGCAGTACTTC. This codes for CASSPGTRDYEQYF.

The genes are TRBV27 and TRBJ2-1; D might be TRBD1 (6 bases). Germline CDR1 is MNHEY and CDR2 is SMNVEV (reference sequence). This CDR3 contains 15 residues. The V gene lost 1 base and the J gene lost 9 bases, with 16 bases spanning the gap. CDR3 nucleotides: TGTGCCAGCAGTTTATGGGACGCTAGAGGGGGTGAGCAGTTCTTC. Translating it yields CASSLWDARGGEQFF.

Remarks on this clone: At one end, the junction sequence differs from germline, possibly due to a read error. This same CDR3 is encoded by further DNA sequences in the sample. V and J are TRBV25-1 and TRBJ2-7; TRBD2 is a possible D gene (5 bases). The CDR3 spans 13 residues. Germline assignment: CDR1 MGHDK and CDR2 SYGVNS. The CDR3 here is CASSEWGAYEQYF. The CDR3 nucleotides read TGTGCCAGCAGCGAATGGGGAGCCTACGAGCAGTACTTC.

The chain carries TRBV29-1 and TRBJ2-5, with D possibly TRBD1 on 9 matching bases. The CDR3 sequence is 19 residues long. Trimming cost V 0 bases and J 5 bases, with 28 bases left between them. CDR1 is SQVTM and CDR2 is ANQGSEA in the germline V gene. The CDR3 DNA sequence: TGCAGCGTTGAAGACGCGATCGGGGGGGGACAGGGCGTCGAGGAGACCCAGTACTTC. Its translation: CSVEDAIGGGQGVEETQYF.

V and J are TRBV29-1 and TRBJ2-1, with TRBD2 identical over 7 bases. The CDR3 covers 16 residues. The junction had 17 bases not matched to a gene; V was cut back by 7 bases and J by 5 bases. The germline V gene encodes CDR1 SQVTM and CDR2 ANQGSEA. CDR3 residues: CSARWTREIENNEQFF. CDR3 DNA sequence: TGCAGCGCCCGATGGACTAGAGAAATAGAAAACAATGAGCAGTTCTTC.

The chain uses TRBV13 and TRBJ2-7; weak D call: TRBD2 (5 bases). The V and J ends lost 5 bases and 0 bases respectively, with 11 bases between them. The CDR3 is 14 residues long. CDR1 is PRHDT, CDR2 FYEKMQ, per germline (reference sequence). Written as DNA, the CDR3 is TGTGCCAGCAGCCCACCGACTAACTCCTACGAGCAGTACTTC. It specifies CASSPPTNSYEQYF.

V is TRBV6-5 and J is TRBJ2-1; 10 positions match TRBD2. The germline gives CDR1 MNHEY, CDR2 SVGAGI. J lost 3 bases, V lost 5 bases, and 4 bases had no gene match. The CDR3 contains 15 residues. The CDR3 is CASSTGTSDYNEQFF. CDR3 nucleotides: TGTGCCAGCAGTACCGGGACTAGCGACTACAATGAGCAGTTCTTC.

The chain employs TRBV28 and TRBJ1-2, with D possibly matching TRBD1 (6 bases). Germline V gene lookup returns CDR1 MDHEN and CDR2 SYDVKM. This CDR3 has 15 residues. Trimming removed 5 bases at V and 6 bases at J, with 19 bases between. The CDR3 region has the DNA TGTGCCAGCAGTAACCCCGGGGGCATTCGCGATGGCTACACCTTC. Translation gives CASSNPGGIRDGYTF.

This clone was seen only once. V and J are TRBV16 and TRBJ2-1, with D perhaps matching TRBD1 (6 bases). The CDR3 has 12 residues. Trimming took 1 base from V and 9 from J, leaving 7 bases between them. The germline V gene has CDR1 KGHSY and CDR2 FQNENV. The CDR3 region is CASSQLDSEQFF. The CDR3 region has the DNA TGTGCCAGCAGCCAATTGGACAGTGAGCAGTTCTTC. Full variable domain (remainder filled in from reference TRBV16 and TRBJ2-1): GEEVAQTPKHLVRGEGQKAKLYCAPIKGHSYVFWYQQVLKNEFKFLISFQNENVFDETGMPKERFSAKCLPNSPCSLEIQATKLEDSAVYFCASSQLDSEQFFGPGTRLTVL.

The gene calls are TRBV7-8 and TRBJ2-3; 8 bases map to TRBD2. V was clipped by 4 bases and J by 3 bases; unmatched bases: 12. This CDR3 is 17 amino acids long. The germline V gene encodes CDR1 SGHVS and CDR2 FQNEAQ. The CDR3 region is CASSWGLAGLETDTQYF. CDR3 bases: TGTGCCAGCAGCTGGGGCCTAGCGGGTTTAGAAACAGATACGCAGTATTTT.

V and J are TRBV28 and TRBJ2-7; weak D call: TRBD2 (5 bases). V lost 6 bases and J lost 4, with 16 bases in between. Per germline, CDR1 MDHEN and CDR2 SYDVKM. This CDR3 is built from 14 residues. CDR3 protein: CASRPWGVGYEQYF. For the CDR3, the DNA is TGTGCCAGCAGGCCCTGGGGAGTTGGTTACGAGCAGTACTTC.

The rearrangement uses TRBV28 and TRBJ2-5; 7 bases are a match to TRBD2. This CDR3 comprises 15 residues. Losses at the gene ends were 6 bases for V and 5 bases for J; bases not matched to a gene: 12. Germline CDR1 is MDHEN and CDR2 is SYDVKM. CDR3 residues: CASSSRSTSWETQYF. Written as DNA, the CDR3 is TGTGCCAGCAGCTCCCGCTCGACTAGCTGGGAGACCCAGTACTTC.

For the CDR3, the DNA is TGCGCCAGCAGCCCTAGGGACAGGGGGACGAACACCGGGGAGCTGTTTTTT. It yields the protein CASSPRDRGTNTGELFF. The chain employs TRBV5-1 and TRBJ2-2; 11 nucleotides agree with TRBD1. Germline CDR1 SGHRS, CDR2 YFSETQ. V lost 4 bases and J lost 0; bases outside the gene matches: 5. This CDR3 is built from 17 residues.

The chain links TRBV5-5 to TRBJ2-5; 8 bases map to TRBD2. The germline gives CDR1 SGHKS, CDR2 YYEKEE (reference sequence). CDR3 length: 16 residues. The trim removed 0 bases at V and 5 bases at J, leaving 9 bases unmatched. CDR3 in amino acids: CASSLEAAGVGETQYF. DNA for the CDR3: TGTGCCAGCAGCTTGGAAGCAGCGGGAGTGGGTGAGACCCAGTACTTC. Full variable domain (remainder filled in from reference TRBV5-5 and TRBJ2-5): DAGVTQSPTHLIKTRGQQVTLRCSPISGHKSVSWYQQVLGQGPQFIFQYYEKEERGRGNFPDRFSARQFPNYSSELNVNALLLGDSALYLCASSLEAAGVGETQYFGPGTRLLVL.